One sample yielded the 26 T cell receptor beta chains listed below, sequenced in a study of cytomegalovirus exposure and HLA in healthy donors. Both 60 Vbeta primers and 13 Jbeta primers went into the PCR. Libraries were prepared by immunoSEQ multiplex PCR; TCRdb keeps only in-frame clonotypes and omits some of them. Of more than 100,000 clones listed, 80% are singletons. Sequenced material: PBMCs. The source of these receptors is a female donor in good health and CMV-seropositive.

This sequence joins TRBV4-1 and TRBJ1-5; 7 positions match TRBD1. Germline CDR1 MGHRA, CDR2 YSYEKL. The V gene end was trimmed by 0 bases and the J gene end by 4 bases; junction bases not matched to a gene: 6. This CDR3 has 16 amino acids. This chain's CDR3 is CASSQDRGRGNQPQHF. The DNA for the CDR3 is TGCGCCAGCAGCCAAGATCGAGGCAGGGGGAATCAGCCCCAGCATTTT.

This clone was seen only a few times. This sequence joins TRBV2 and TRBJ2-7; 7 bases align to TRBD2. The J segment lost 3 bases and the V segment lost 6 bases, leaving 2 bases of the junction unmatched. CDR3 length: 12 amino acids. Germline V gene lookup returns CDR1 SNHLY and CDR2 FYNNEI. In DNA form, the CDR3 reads TGTGCCAGCAGGGGCGGGGGCTACGAGCAGTACTTC. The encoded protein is CASRGGGYEQYF. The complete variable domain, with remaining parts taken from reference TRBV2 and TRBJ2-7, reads EPEVTQTPSHQVTQMGQEVILRCVPISNHLYFYWYRQILGQKVEFLVSFYNNEISEKSEIFDDQFSVERPDGSNFTLKIRSTKLEDSAMYFCASRGGGYEQYFGPGTRLTVT.

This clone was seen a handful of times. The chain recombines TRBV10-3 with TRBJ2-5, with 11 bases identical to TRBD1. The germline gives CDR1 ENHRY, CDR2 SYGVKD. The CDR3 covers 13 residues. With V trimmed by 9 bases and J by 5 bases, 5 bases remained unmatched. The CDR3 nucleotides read TGTGCCATGTCCGGGACAGGGGGGGAGACCCAGTACTTC. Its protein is CAMSGTGGETQYF.

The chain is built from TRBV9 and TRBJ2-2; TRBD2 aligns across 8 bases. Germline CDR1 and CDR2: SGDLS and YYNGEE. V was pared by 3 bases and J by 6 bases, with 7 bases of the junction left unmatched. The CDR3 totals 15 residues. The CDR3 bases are TGTGCCAGCAGCGAGGATCCGGGACTAGCCGGGGAGCTGTTTTTT. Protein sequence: CASSEDPGLAGELFF.

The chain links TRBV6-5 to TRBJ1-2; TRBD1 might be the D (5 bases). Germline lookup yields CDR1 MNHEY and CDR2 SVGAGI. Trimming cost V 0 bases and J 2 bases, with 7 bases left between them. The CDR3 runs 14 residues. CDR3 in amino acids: CASSYSEGNYGYTF. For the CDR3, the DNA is TGTGCCAGCAGTTACTCGGAGGGGAACTATGGCTACACCTTC.

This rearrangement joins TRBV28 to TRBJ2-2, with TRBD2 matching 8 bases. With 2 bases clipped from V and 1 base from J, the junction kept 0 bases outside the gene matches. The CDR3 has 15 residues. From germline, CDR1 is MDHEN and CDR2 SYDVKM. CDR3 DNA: TGTGCCAGCAGTTTAGCGGGGGGGAACACCGGGGAGCTGTTTTTT. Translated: CASSLAGGNTGELFF.

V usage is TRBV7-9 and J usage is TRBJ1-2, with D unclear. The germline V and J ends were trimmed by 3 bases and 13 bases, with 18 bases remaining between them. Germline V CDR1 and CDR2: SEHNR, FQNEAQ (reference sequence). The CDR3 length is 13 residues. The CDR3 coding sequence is TGTGCCAGCAGCTTTCTCAAGTCGACCGAGGGCACCTTC. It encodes CASSFLKSTEGTF.

For the CDR3, the DNA is TGTGCCAGCAGCGGTGGGACAGGGACTTCCTACGAGCAGTACTTC. Its translation is CASSGGTGTSYEQYF. The chain joins TRBV5-4 to TRBJ2-7; 9 nucleotides align to TRBD1. Trimming at V came to 4 bases and at J to 1 base, leaving 6 bases not matched to a gene. The CDR3 has 15 residues. Germline V gene data show CDR1 as SGHNT and CDR2 as YYREEE (reference sequence).

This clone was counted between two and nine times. The CDR3: CASSPLGADYGYTF. The CDR3 region has the DNA TGTGCCAGTAGTCCGTTGGGGGCTGACTATGGCTACACCTTC. The chain recombines TRBV19 with TRBJ1-2, with a weak D call TRBD1 (6 bases). The CDR3 length is 14 residues. The V and J ends lost 5 bases and 3 bases respectively, with 13 bases between them. CDR1 LNHDA and CDR2 SQIVND come from the germline V gene (reference sequence). The whole variable domain, filled in from reference TRBV19 and TRBJ1-2, reads DGGITQSPKYLFRKEGQNVTLSCEQNLNHDAMYWYRQDPGQGLRLIYYSQIVNDFQKGDIAEGYSVSREKKESFPLTVTSAQKNPTAFYLCASSPLGADYGYTFGSGTRLTVV.

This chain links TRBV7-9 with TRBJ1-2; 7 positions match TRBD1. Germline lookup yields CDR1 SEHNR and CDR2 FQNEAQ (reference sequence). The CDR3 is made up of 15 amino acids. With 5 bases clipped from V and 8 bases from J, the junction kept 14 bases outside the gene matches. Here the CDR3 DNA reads TGTGCCAGCAGCCTGACAGGGCCAGAAGTCTGGGGCTACACCTTC. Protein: CASSLTGPEVWGYTF. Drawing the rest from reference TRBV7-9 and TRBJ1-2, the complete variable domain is DTGVSQNPRHKITKRGQNVTFRCDPISEHNRLYWYRQTLGQGPEFLTYFQNEAQLEKSRLLSDRFSAERPKGSFSTLEIQRTEQGDSAMYLCASSLTGPEVWGYTFGSGTRLTVV.

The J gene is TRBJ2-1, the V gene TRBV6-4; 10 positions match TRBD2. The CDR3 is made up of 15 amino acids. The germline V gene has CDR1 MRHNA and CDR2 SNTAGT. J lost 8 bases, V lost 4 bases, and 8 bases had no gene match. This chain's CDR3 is CASSARASGGHEQFF. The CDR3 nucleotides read TGTGCCAGCAGTGCCCGGGCTAGCGGGGGTCATGAGCAGTTCTTC.

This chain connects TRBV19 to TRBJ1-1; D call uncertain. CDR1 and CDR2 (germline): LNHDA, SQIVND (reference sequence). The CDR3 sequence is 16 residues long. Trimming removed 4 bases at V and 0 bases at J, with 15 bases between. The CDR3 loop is CASSTDERLMNTEAFF. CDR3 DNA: TGTGCCAGTAGTACCGACGAGAGACTCATGAACACTGAAGCTTTCTTT.

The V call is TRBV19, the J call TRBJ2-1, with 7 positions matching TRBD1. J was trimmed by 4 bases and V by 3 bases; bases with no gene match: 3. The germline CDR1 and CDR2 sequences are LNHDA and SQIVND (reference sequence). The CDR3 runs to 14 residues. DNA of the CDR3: TGTGCCAGTAGTATCGGGACAGTATACAATGAGCAGTTCTTC. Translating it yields CASSIGTVYNEQFF.

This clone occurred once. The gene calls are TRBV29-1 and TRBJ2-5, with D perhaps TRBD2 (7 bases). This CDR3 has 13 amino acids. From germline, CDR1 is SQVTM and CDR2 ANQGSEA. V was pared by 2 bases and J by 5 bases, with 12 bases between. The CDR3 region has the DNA TGCAGCGTTGAAAGGGGGGGGAGGGAGACCCAGTACTTC. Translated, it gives CSVERGGRETQYF.

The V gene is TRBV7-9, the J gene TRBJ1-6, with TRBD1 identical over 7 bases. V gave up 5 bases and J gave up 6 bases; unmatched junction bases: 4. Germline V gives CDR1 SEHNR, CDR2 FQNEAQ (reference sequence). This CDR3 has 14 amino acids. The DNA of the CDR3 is TGTGCCAGCAGCGACAGGGATGGTAATTCACCCCTCCACTTT. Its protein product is CASSDRDGNSPLHF.

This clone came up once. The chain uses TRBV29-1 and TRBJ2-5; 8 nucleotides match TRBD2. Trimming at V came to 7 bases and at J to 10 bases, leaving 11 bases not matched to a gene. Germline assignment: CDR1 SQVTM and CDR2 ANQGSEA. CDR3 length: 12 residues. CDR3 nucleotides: TGCAGCGGGGCGGGAGGCCCTTTTGACCAGTACTTC. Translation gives CSGAGGPFDQYF. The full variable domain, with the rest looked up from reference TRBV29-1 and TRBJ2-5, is SAVISQKPSRDICQRGTSLTIQCQVDSQVTMMFWYRQQPGQSLTLIATANQGSEATYESGFVIDKFPISRPNLTFSTLTVSNMSPEDSSIYLCSGAGGPFDQYFGPGTRLLVL.

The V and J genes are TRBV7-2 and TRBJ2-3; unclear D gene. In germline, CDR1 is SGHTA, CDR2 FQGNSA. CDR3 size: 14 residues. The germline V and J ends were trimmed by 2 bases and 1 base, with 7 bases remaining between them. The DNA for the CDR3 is TGTGCCAGCAGCTTATTAGCCGGCACAGATACGCAGTATTTT. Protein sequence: CASSLLAGTDTQYF.

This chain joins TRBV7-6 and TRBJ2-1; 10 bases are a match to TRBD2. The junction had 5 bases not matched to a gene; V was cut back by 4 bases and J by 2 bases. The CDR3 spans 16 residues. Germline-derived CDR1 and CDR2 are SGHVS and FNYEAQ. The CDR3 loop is CASSSGSGGAYNEQFF. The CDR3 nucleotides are TGTGCCAGCAGCTCCGGAAGCGGGGGGGCCTACAATGAGCAGTTCTTC.

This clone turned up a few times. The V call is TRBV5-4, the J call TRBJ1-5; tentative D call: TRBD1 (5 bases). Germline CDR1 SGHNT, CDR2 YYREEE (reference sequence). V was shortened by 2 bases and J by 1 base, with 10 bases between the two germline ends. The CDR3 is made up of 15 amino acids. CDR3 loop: CASSFGGGSNQPQHF. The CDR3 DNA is TGTGCCAGCAGCTTCGGGGGGGGAAGCAATCAGCCCCAGCATTTT.

The CDR3 DNA is TGTGCCAGCAGCTTGCCAGGGGCGTCAGGGAGCACTGAAGCTTTCTTT. This gives the protein CASSLPGASGSTEAFF. This chain joins TRBV5-4 and TRBJ1-1; a possible D gene is TRBD1 (6 bases). Trimming stripped 1 base from V and 4 bases from J, with 17 bases between. The CDR3 sequence is 16 residues long. Germline V gene data show CDR1 as SGHNT and CDR2 as YYREEE (reference sequence).

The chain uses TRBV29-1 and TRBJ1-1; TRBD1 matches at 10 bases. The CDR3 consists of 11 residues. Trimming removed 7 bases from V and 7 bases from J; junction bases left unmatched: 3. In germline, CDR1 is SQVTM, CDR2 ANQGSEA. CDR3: CSADRGLEAFF. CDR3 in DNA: TGCAGCGCCGACAGGGGGCTTGAAGCTTTCTTT.

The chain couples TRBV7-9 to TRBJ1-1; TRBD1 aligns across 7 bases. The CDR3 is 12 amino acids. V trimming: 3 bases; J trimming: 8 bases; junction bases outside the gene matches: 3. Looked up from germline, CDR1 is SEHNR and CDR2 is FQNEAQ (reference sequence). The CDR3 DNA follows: TGTGCCAGCAGCTTCCAACAGGGGGAAGCTTTCTTT. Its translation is CASSFQQGEAFF. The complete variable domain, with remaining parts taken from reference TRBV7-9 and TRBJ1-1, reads DTGVSQNPRHKITKRGQNVTFRCDPISEHNRLYWYRQTLGQGPEFLTYFQNEAQLEKSRLLSDRFSAERPKGSFSTLEIQRTEQGDSAMYLCASSFQQGEAFFGQGTRLTVV.

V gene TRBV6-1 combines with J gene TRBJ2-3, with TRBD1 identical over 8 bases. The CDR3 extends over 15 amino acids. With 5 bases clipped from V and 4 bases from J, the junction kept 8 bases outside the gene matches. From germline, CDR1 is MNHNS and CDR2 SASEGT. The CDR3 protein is CASSTPGQAADTQYF. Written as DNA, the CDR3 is TGTGCCAGCAGTACTCCGGGACAGGCCGCAGATACGCAGTATTTT.

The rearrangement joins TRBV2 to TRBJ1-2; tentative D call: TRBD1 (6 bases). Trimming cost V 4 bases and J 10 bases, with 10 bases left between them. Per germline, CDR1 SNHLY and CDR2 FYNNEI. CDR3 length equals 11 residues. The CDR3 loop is CASSAQGAYTF. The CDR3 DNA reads TGTGCCAGCAGTGCACAGGGCGCCTACACCTTC. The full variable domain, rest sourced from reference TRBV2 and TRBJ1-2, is EPEVTQTPSHQVTQMGQEVILRCVPISNHLYFYWYRQILGQKVEFLVSFYNNEISEKSEIFDDQFSVERPDGSNFTLKIRSTKLEDSAMYFCASSAQGAYTFGSGTRLTVV.

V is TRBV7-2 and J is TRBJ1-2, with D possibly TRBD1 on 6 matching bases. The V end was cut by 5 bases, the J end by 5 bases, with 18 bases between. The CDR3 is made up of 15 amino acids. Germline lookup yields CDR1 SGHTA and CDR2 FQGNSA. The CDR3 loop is CASSTGQGLGYGYTF. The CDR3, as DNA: TGTGCCAGCAGCACTGGGCAGGGGCTTGGGTATGGCTACACCTTC.

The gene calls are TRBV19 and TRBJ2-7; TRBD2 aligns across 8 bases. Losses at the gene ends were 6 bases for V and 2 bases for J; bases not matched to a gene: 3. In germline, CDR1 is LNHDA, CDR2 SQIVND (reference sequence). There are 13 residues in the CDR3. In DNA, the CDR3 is TGTGCCAGTAGCAGCGGGGGTACCTACGAGCAGTACTTC. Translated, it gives CASSSGGTYEQYF.